The 8 T cell receptor beta chains below were found in one sample sequenced in a study of T-cell reconstitution after alpha-beta-depleted transplantation in children. Unique molecular identifiers were incorporated into the prepared TCRbeta library. Via MiXCR, TCRdb re-called the PCR reads, giving one row per CDR3 protein. The sample gives approximately 270,000 distinct CDR3 sequences, almost 10% of which show up once; 10% is in the top ten. Sample: PBMCs from the stem cell graft donor, taken from the stem cell graft. The origin of the receptors is a human donor who donated a stem cell graft to a child with SCID.

This clonotype turned up a few times. The chain couples TRBV7-9 to TRBJ2-7; 14 nucleotides match TRBD2. This CDR3 is 16 amino acids long. Germline V gives CDR1 SEHNR, CDR2 FQNEAQ (reference sequence). Trimming cost V 6 bases and J 4 bases; bases outside gene matches: 8. The CDR3 DNA sequence: TGTGCCAGCAGAGCGACTAGCGGGGGGGCAGCATACGAGCAGTACTTC. This encodes CASRATSGGAAYEQYF.

This clonotype was counted a few times. This chain uses TRBV4-2 with TRBJ2-3, with 10 bases fitting TRBD2. CDR1 and CDR2 from the germline V gene are LGHNA and YNFKEQ. V was clipped by 0 bases and J by 1 base; unmatched bases: 7. CDR3 length: 18 amino acids. CDR3 protein: CASSQEASGGFGTDTQYF. In DNA, the CDR3 is TGTGCCAGCAGCCAAGAGGCTAGCGGGGGCTTCGGCACAGATACGCAGTATTTT.

This clonotype was recorded many times. The V call is TRBV12-3 or TRBV12-4, the J call TRBJ2-3; tentatively, D is TRBD2 (5 bases). The CDR3 covers 13 residues. V lost 5 bases, J lost 2 bases, and 8 bases lay in between. The CDR3 sequence is CASSRDITDTQYF. The CDR3 DNA reads as TGTGCCAGCAGTCGGGATATCACAGATACGCAGTATTTT.

The sample holds many counts of this clonotype. CDR3 loop: CASSPGQGGTDTQYF. The CDR3, as DNA: TGTGCCAGCAGCCCTGGACAGGGGGGAACAGATACGCAGTATTTT. The chain uses TRBV7-3 and TRBJ2-3; 10 nucleotides line up with TRBD1. This CDR3 is 15 amino acids long. Germline assignment: CDR1 SGHTA and CDR2 FQGTGA. With 5 bases clipped from V and 3 bases from J, the junction kept 5 bases outside the gene matches. The full variable domain, completed using reference TRBV7-3 and TRBJ2-3, is GAGVSQTPSNKVTEKGKYVELRCDPISGHTALYWYRQSLGQGPEFLIYFQGTGAADDSGLPNDRFFAVRPEGSVSTLKIQRTERGDSAVYLCASSPGQGGTDTQYFGPGTRLTVL.

This sequence joins TRBV21-1 and TRBJ1-2; the D call of TRBD1 is as the table states it, not checked on the DNA. TRBV21-1 has pseudogene status. CDR3 length: 15 residues. The CDR3 spells CASSARQETYYGYTF. The DNA of the CDR3 is TGTGCCAGCAGTGCACGACAGGAAACCTACTATGGCTACACCTTC.

This chain joins TRBV18 and TRBJ2-3, with D unclear. From germline, CDR1 is KGHSH and CDR2 LQKENI. V dropped 0 bases and J dropped 0 bases, with 10 bases sitting between them. The CDR3 covers 16 residues. This chain's CDR3 is CASSPPMGTSTDTQYF. Written as DNA, the CDR3 is TGTGCCAGCTCACCACCGATGGGAACTAGCACAGATACGCAGTATTTT.

At least ten counts were recorded for this clonotype. The chain joins TRBV29-1 to TRBJ2-2, with 8 positions matching TRBD2. From germline, CDR1 is SQVTM and CDR2 ANQGSEA. V dropped 6 bases and J dropped 0; count of bases not matched to a gene: 6. This CDR3 is built from 15 residues. The CDR3 DNA reads as TGCAGCGTGGCCATCGGGGGGGCGAACACCGGGGAGCTGTTTTTT. Translating gives CSVAIGGANTGELFF.

This clonotype has a count of ten or more. The V gene is TRBV7-3, the J gene TRBJ2-7, with D hard to call. Germline V CDR1 and CDR2: SGHTA, FQGTGA. Between the trimmed V and J ends, which lost 5 bases and 4 bases, there was a span of 18 bases. This CDR3 spans 15 amino acids. Here the CDR3 DNA reads TGTGCCAGCAGCATTAGAACAGAAAATAAATACGAGCAGTACTTC. It codes for CASSIRTENKYEQYF.